The present entry profiles one T cell receptor beta chain with its context. As yet, its antigen is unknown. Once RNA had been extracted, it was reverse transcribed into cDNA to act as the sequencing template. Sequenced by immunoSEQ multiplex PCR; TCRdb stores in-frame clones only, minus some. Of 85,000 to 110,000 clones in the sample, 80% to 90% are singletons; the top ten hold more than 9.5%. The data are from a study of CD8+ T cells in alopecia areata. Regarding the study as a whole: Among the top 100, expanded CD8+ clones, as well as scalp clonality, were significantly decreased by tofacitinib.

This CDR3 region has 16 residues. The J segment lost 5 bases and the V segment lost 2 bases, leaving 5 bases of the junction unmatched. Germline V gene sequence: CDR1 MGHRA, CDR2 YSYEKL. Treatment: oral pan-JAK inhibitor, 5-10 mg twice daily. The chain links TRBV4-1 to TRBJ2-1; 11 nucleotides line up with TRBD2. Sequenced material: CD8+ T cells sorted from blood, taken between weeks 30 and 35, from a patient treated with tofacitinib. The receptor comes from a human donor with alopecia areata. The CDR3 DNA reads as TGCGCCAGCAGCCAATATCTAGCGGGGGGAGACAATGAGCAGTTCTTC. This sequence encodes CASSQYLAGGDNEQFF.